These 26 T cell receptor beta chains originate from one sample sequenced in a study of OX40 agonist ivuxolimab in advanced cancers. Measured with immunoSEQ multiplex PCR; TCRdb has only the in-frame clones, and not every one. This sample carries approximately 92,000 clones, about four fifths of them seen once, and the ten largest clones take less than 6%. The source was CD4+ or CD8+ T cells sorted from blood, collected in a trial of the OX40 agonist ivuxolimab. These receptors all come from an adult with an advanced solid tumor such as melanoma, head and neck, liver or kidney cancer.

CDR3 DNA sequence: TGTGCCAGCAGACCTGACAGCAATGAGCAGTTCTTC. Translated: CASRPDSNEQFF. The chain has TRBV11-2 and TRBJ2-1, with D possibly TRBD1 on 5 matching bases. The ends were cut back, 6 bases at V and 6 bases at J, with 9 bases in the middle. This CDR3 has 12 amino acids. Germline loops: CDR1 SGHAT, CDR2 FQNNGV.

V gene TRBV10-3 combines with J gene TRBJ1-3; a possible D gene is TRBD1 (5 bases). The CDR3 is 15 amino acids. Trimming took 7 bases from V and 4 from J, leaving 17 bases between them. Per germline, CDR1 ENHRY and CDR2 SYGVKD. The CDR3 here is CAITSTWGGGNTIYF. Written as DNA, the CDR3 is TGTGCCATCACCTCCACGTGGGGGGGAGGAAACACCATATATTTT.

The chain carries TRBV18 and TRBJ1-1; a possible D gene is TRBD1 (6 bases). CDR3 length equals 13 residues. Trimming took off 4 bases at V and 3 bases at J, with 9 bases between the two ends. Germline-derived CDR1 and CDR2 are KGHSH and LQKENI. CDR3 sequence: CASSRGQDTEAFF. DNA for the CDR3: TGTGCCAGCTCACGGGGGCAAGACACTGAAGCTTTCTTT.

The chain carries TRBV19 and TRBJ2-2; tentative D call: TRBD1 (6 bases). Germline CDR1 reads LNHDA; CDR2 reads SQIVND (reference sequence). The germline V and J ends were trimmed by 11 bases and 2 bases, with 12 bases remaining between them. This CDR3 is 13 amino acids long. Here the CDR3 reads CAGRGINTGELFF. The CDR3 region has the DNA TGTGCCGGCAGGGGTATAAACACCGGGGAGCTGTTTTTT. Combining the CDR3 with reference TRBV19 and TRBJ2-2 gives the whole variable domain DGGITQSPKYLFRKEGQNVTLSCEQNLNHDAMYWYRQDPGQGLRLIYYSQIVNDFQKGDIAEGYSVSREKKESFPLTVTSAQKNPTAFYLCAGRGINTGELFFGEGSRLTVL.

The V call is TRBV7-9, the J call TRBJ2-5, with 7 nucleotides matching TRBD2. CDR1 is SEHNR and CDR2 is FQNEAQ in the germline V gene (reference sequence). V trimming: 2 bases; J trimming: 5 bases; junction bases outside the gene matches: 8. This CDR3 has 15 residues. The CDR3 DNA reads TGTGCCAGCAGCTTATGGGCTAGCGGAGTGGAGACCCAGTACTTC. It codes for CASSLWASGVETQYF.

V usage is TRBV7-9 and J usage is TRBJ1-6; a possible D gene is TRBD1 (6 bases). CDR3 length: 15 residues. V gave up 3 bases and J gave up 9 bases, with 15 bases separating them. Germline V CDR1 and CDR2: SEHNR, FQNEAQ (reference sequence). CDR3 in DNA: TGTGCCAGCAGCTTGTCAGGGACCAGGGGTTCACCCCTCCACTTT. This encodes CASSLSGTRGSPLHF.

The chain recombines TRBV19 with TRBJ2-1; 8 nucleotides match TRBD1. The germline V gene encodes CDR1 LNHDA and CDR2 SQIVND (reference sequence). The V gene end was trimmed by 10 bases and the J gene end by 2 bases; junction bases not matched to a gene: 4. The CDR3 is made up of 13 amino acids. The CDR3 nucleotides are TGTGCCACGGGGACAGGAACCTACAATGAGCAGTTCTTC. The encoded protein is CATGTGTYNEQFF.

The genes are TRBV11-2 and TRBJ1-2; possibly TRBD1 for D (6 bases). The V gene lost 6 bases and the J gene lost 2 bases, with 10 bases spanning the gap. The CDR3 totals 13 residues. The germline V gene encodes CDR1 SGHAT and CDR2 FQNNGV. The CDR3 coding sequence is TGTGCCAGCAGTGACAGGACCAACTATGGCTACACCTTC. It yields the protein CASSDRTNYGYTF.

V usage is TRBV14 and J usage is TRBJ2-3; D is ambiguous. Germline CDR1 and CDR2: SGHDN and FVKESK. The V end was cut by 4 bases, the J end by 3 bases, with 11 bases between. CDR3 size: 14 residues. The DNA for the CDR3 is TGTGCCAGCAGCCCGACTCGTAGGACAGATACGCAGTATTTT. Amino acid sequence: CASSPTRRTDTQYF. Combining the CDR3 with reference TRBV14 and TRBJ2-3 gives the whole variable domain EAGVTQFPSHSVIEKGQTVTLRCDPISGHDNLYWYRRVMGKEIKFLLHFVKESKQDESGMPNNRFLAERTGGTYSTLKVQPAELEDSGVYFCASSPTRRTDTQYFGPGTRLTVL.

This clone has only one observation. V gene TRBV5-1 combines with J gene TRBJ1-2; D unresolved. The CDR3 is made up of 15 amino acids. Trimming removed 4 bases at V and 7 bases at J, with 20 bases between. CDR1 SGHRS and CDR2 YFSETQ come from the germline V gene. The CDR3 region is CASSPVRSHGLGYTF. CDR3 sequence (DNA): TGCGCCAGCAGCCCGGTTAGAAGTCACGGTCTTGGCTACACCTTC. The full variable domain, in which reference TRBV5-1 and TRBJ1-2 provide the parts outside the CDR3, is KAGVTQTPRYLIKTRGQQVTLSCSPISGHRSVSWYQQTPGQGLQFLFEYFSETQRNKGNFPGRFSGRQFSNSRSEMNVSTLELGDSALYLCASSPVRSHGLGYTFGSGTRLTVV.

The rearrangement uses TRBV7-9 and TRBJ1-6; no clear D gene. The germline V gene has CDR1 SEHNR and CDR2 FQNEAQ (reference sequence). The CDR3 spans 13 residues. Trimming took 2 bases from V and 10 from J, leaving 9 bases between them. DNA of the CDR3: TGTGCCAGCAGCTTACCCTATAGGTCACCCCTCCACTTT. It specifies CASSLPYRSPLHF.

The chain recombines TRBV15 with TRBJ2-1, with 8 nucleotides matching TRBD2. CDR3 length equals 16 residues. Losses at the gene ends were 2 bases for V and 3 bases for J; bases not matched to a gene: 6. Germline V lookup: CDR1 LNHNV, CDR2 YYDKDF (reference sequence). The CDR3 loop reads CATSRLTSGLYNEQFF. The DNA of the CDR3 is TGTGCCACCAGCAGACTTACTAGCGGCCTCTACAATGAGCAGTTCTTC.

V and J are TRBV30 and TRBJ1-4, with D hard to call. With 2 bases removed from V and 8 bases from J, the gap between germline ends came to 12 bases. CDR1 is GTSNPN and CDR2 is SVGIG in the germline V gene (reference sequence). CDR3 size: 13 residues. The CDR3 nucleotides are TGTGCCTGGAGTCTTGGAGGACGCGAAAAACTGTTTTTT. It codes for CAWSLGGREKLFF.

The chain is built from TRBV28 and TRBJ2-7; tentatively, D is TRBD1 (6 bases). From germline, CDR1 is MDHEN and CDR2 SYDVKM. V lost 5 bases to trimming and J lost 4 bases, with 12 bases between them. The CDR3 loop spans 13 amino acids. The CDR3 DNA follows: TGTGCCAGCAGTCCAGAACAGGGTTACGAGCAGTACTTC. It specifies CASSPEQGYEQYF.

The chain carries TRBV5-6 and TRBJ1-5; D call uncertain. This CDR3 contains 13 residues. Trimming pared 0 bases from V and 7 bases from J, leaving 8 bases between. From germline, CDR1 is SGHDT and CDR2 YYEEEE. The CDR3 coding sequence is TGTGCCAGCAGCTTGGGTACAGTGCAGCCCCAGCATTTT. It encodes CASSLGTVQPQHF.

The chain joins TRBV6-1 to TRBJ2-5; D unresolved. V was shortened by 6 bases and J by 9 bases, with 11 bases between the two germline ends. Germline CDR1 is MNHNS and CDR2 is SASEGT. CDR3 length equals 11 residues. CDR3 residues: CASRQEKSQYF. The CDR3 region has the DNA TGTGCCAGCAGACAAGAGAAGTCCCAGTACTTC.

This rearrangement joins TRBV18 to TRBJ2-1, with D unclear. Trimming took off 5 bases at V and 0 bases at J, with 11 bases between the two ends. Germline CDR1 KGHSH, CDR2 LQKENI. There are 15 residues in the CDR3. The CDR3 loop is CASSTKTSSYNEQFF. CDR3 sequence (DNA): TGTGCCAGCTCAACAAAGACCAGCTCCTACAATGAGCAGTTCTTC.

The rearrangement joins TRBV6-1 to TRBJ1-1; D is possibly TRBD1 (6 bases). This CDR3 is 15 amino acids long. Germline values: CDR1 MNHNS, CDR2 SASEGT. V lost 8 bases and J 0 bases, leaving 16 bases between the germline ends. The CDR3 nucleotides are TGTGCCAGCGGGTACAGGGTTTCGGTGAACACTGAAGCTTTCTTT. It encodes CASGYRVSVNTEAFF.

The chain carries TRBV5-1 and TRBJ2-5, with TRBD2 identical over 9 bases. CDR3 length equals 14 residues. Germline CDR1 reads SGHRS; CDR2 reads YFSETQ. V shed 7 bases, J shed 5 bases, and the junction held 9 bases outside the gene matches. In DNA form, the CDR3 reads TGCGCCAGCTGTCCGCGGGGGGGAGTTGAGACCCAGTACTTC. It is translated as CASCPRGGVETQYF.

This clone was seen just once. The genes are TRBV6-5 and TRBJ1-1; D perhaps matches TRBD1 (5 bases). V was pared by 10 bases and J by 4 bases, with 13 bases between. This CDR3 has 12 amino acids. Germline V gives CDR1 MNHEY, CDR2 SVGAGI. The CDR3: CATLLGGTEAFF. Here the CDR3 DNA reads TGTGCCACGTTGCTCGGGGGCACTGAAGCTTTCTTT.

The V gene is TRBV2, the J gene TRBJ2-5; D may be TRBD1 (5 bases). Trimming removed 10 bases at V and 3 bases at J, with 24 bases between. The CDR3 sequence is 16 residues long. Germline V gene sequence: CDR1 SNHLY, CDR2 FYNNEI. The chain's CDR3 is CATRPGPPQGKETQYF. CDR3 nucleotide sequence: TGTGCCACCCGCCCAGGTCCACCTCAGGGTAAAGAGACCCAGTACTTC.

This rearrangement joins TRBV7-8 to TRBJ1-5; perhaps TRBD1 as D (5 bases). Germline CDR1 is SGHVS and CDR2 is FQNEAQ. V was shortened by 1 base and J by 0 bases, with 16 bases between the two germline ends. The CDR3 is made up of 18 amino acids. CDR3 region: CASSLDSPTAYSNQPQHF. CDR3 bases: TGTGCCAGCAGCTTAGATAGCCCGACAGCGTATAGCAATCAGCCCCAGCATTTT.

The rearrangement joins TRBV11-2 to TRBJ1-3; possible D gene TRBD1, 5 bases. Germline V CDR1 and CDR2: SGHAT, FQNNGV. The CDR3 runs 17 residues. Deletions cut 1 base from V and 0 bases from J, with 13 bases between. The CDR3 bases are TGTGCCAGCAGCTTAGTCTCAGGGCACAACTCTGGAAACACCATATATTTT. Amino acids: CASSLVSGHNSGNTIYF.

The chain joins TRBV9 to TRBJ1-4; D ambiguous. Looked up from germline, CDR1 is SGDLS and CDR2 is YYNGEE. There are 14 residues in the CDR3. The V and J ends lost 0 bases and 6 bases respectively, with 9 bases between them. Written as DNA, the CDR3 is TGTGCCAGCAGCGTAGGCGGGTTGGATGAAAAACTGTTTTTT. Translation gives CASSVGGLDEKLFF.

The CDR3 spells CASSYRLGQGGNQPQHF. CDR3 bases: TGTGCCAGCAGTTACCGGCTCGGACAGGGTGGAAATCAGCCCCAGCATTTT. The rearrangement links TRBV28 to TRBJ1-5; 8 bases fit TRBD1. This CDR3 has 17 amino acids. CDR1 MDHEN and CDR2 SYDVKM come from the germline V gene. V shed 4 bases, J shed 4 bases, and the junction held 12 bases outside the gene matches.

The rearrangement joins TRBV18 to TRBJ1-6, with a weak D call TRBD1 (6 bases). Germline CDR1 reads KGHSH; CDR2 reads LQKENI. This CDR3 has 16 residues. V dropped 4 bases and J dropped 10 bases, with 20 bases sitting between them. CDR3 residues: CASSLGNPGARSPLHF. CDR3 DNA sequence: TGTGCCAGCTCACTGGGCAATCCGGGGGCAAGGTCACCCCTCCACTTT.